This T cell receptor beta chain is drawn from a study of shared clonotypes between healthy human individuals. CD45RO-negative cells were positively selected for CCR7, leaving out terminally differentiated effector memory CD45RA+ cells. Profiled with immunoSEQ multiplex PCR; TCRdb holds only in-frame clones, not every one. The table has roughly 2,000,000 clones, just over 90% seen once. From germline, CDR1 is SGHNT and CDR2 YYREEE (reference sequence). CDR3 length: 12 residues. The V and J ends lost 6 bases and 8 bases respectively, with 12 bases between them. Sequencing was performed on naive CD8+ T cells from PBMCs. The receptor's source is a man aged 18 to 29 in good health. Some clones in this sample may be carry-over from other donors' samples. The chain has TRBV5-4 and TRBJ2-1; TRBD2 is a possible D gene (7 bases). The DNA of the CDR3 is TGTGCCAGCAATGGGGGGGGCTATGAGCAGTTCTTC. This codes for CASNGGGYEQFF.